These 14 T cell receptor beta chains share one sample of origin, sequenced in a study of blood T cell repertoires in COVID-19. The assay was immunoSEQ multiplex PCR, and TCRdb's table has in-frame clones only and misses some. The profile covers 150,000 or so clones, with 80% to 90% appearing a single time and around 15% taken by the ten largest. The sample taken for sequencing was peripheral blood. The receptors shown here come from a man aged 18 to 29 with COVID-19, enrolled during active disease.

CDR3 protein: CAWRAAVEKLFF. CDR3 nucleotide sequence: TGTGCCTGGAGGGCGGCCGTTGAAAAACTGTTTTTT. V gene TRBV30 combines with J gene TRBJ1-4; D uncertain. Trimming cost V 3 bases and J 7 bases, with 9 bases left between them. The germline gives CDR1 GTSNPN, CDR2 SVGIG (reference sequence). The CDR3 spans 12 residues.

J is TRBJ2-7 and V is TRBV18; 7 nucleotides agree with TRBD2. V dropped 3 bases and J dropped 4; count of bases not matched to a gene: 9. The CDR3 loop spans 15 amino acids. Per germline, CDR1 KGHSH and CDR2 LQKENI. CDR3 nucleotides: TGTGCCAGCTCACCTCTTGCAGCGGGGCCGTACGAGCAGTACTTC. Protein product: CASSPLAAGPYEQYF.

J is TRBJ1-1 and V is TRBV7-8, with 8 bases fitting TRBD1. The J segment lost 8 bases and the V segment lost 0 bases, leaving 2 bases of the junction unmatched. CDR1 and CDR2 (germline): SGHVS, FQNEAQ. The CDR3 extends over 13 amino acids. CDR3 region: CASSLADRGEAFF. The CDR3 DNA reads TGTGCCAGCAGCTTAGCCGACAGGGGAGAAGCTTTCTTT.

The CDR3 sequence is CASSQAGPYEQYF. CDR3 nucleotide sequence: TGTGCCAGCAGCCAAGCGGGACCCTACGAGCAGTACTTC. The chain carries TRBV7-2 and TRBJ2-7, with 7 nucleotides matching TRBD2. Per the germline V gene, CDR1 is SGHTA and CDR2 is FQGNSA. V gave up 5 bases and J gave up 2 bases; unmatched junction bases: 3. This CDR3 region has 13 residues.

The table lists this clone with a count of one. The chain joins TRBV5-1 to TRBJ2-1; D perhaps matches TRBD1 (6 bases). The CDR3 loop spans 15 amino acids. Germline V gives CDR1 SGHRS, CDR2 YFSETQ. The V gene lost 1 base and the J gene lost 5 bases, with 13 bases spanning the gap. In nucleotides, the CDR3 is TGCGCCAGCAGCTTGAGGACAGTAAAAGACAATGAGCAGTTCTTC. Translated, it gives CASSLRTVKDNEQFF.

The V gene is TRBV2, the J gene TRBJ2-5; D may be TRBD1 (6 bases). Trimming took off 4 bases at V and 4 bases at J, with 16 bases between the two ends. Germline CDR1 SNHLY, CDR2 FYNNEI. The CDR3 length is 15 residues. The CDR3 sequence: CASSGDTLPGETQYF. The CDR3 DNA is TGTGCCAGCAGTGGGGACACCCTGCCCGGAGAGACCCAGTACTTC.

The table lists this clone with a count of one. V is TRBV7-2 and J is TRBJ2-7; possible D gene TRBD1, 6 bases. CDR1 and CDR2 from the germline V gene are SGHTA and FQGNSA. This CDR3 region has 14 residues. The ends were cut back, 5 bases at V and 3 bases at J, with 14 bases in the middle. CDR3 bases: TGTGCCAGCAGCGCTAGTCGGACAGACTACGAGCAGTACTTC. Protein product: CASSASRTDYEQYF.

The chain recombines TRBV5-1 with TRBJ2-3, with TRBD1 identical over 11 bases. Per the germline V gene, CDR1 is SGHRS and CDR2 is YFSETQ. The CDR3 covers 20 residues. The trim removed 3 bases at V and 0 bases at J, leaving 15 bases unmatched. The CDR3 DNA is TGCGCCAGCAGCTGGACCGGGACAGGGGGTTACACCCCTAGCACAGATACGCAGTATTTT. Residues: CASSWTGTGGYTPSTDTQYF.

The V call is TRBV7-2, the J call TRBJ2-7; 7 bases align to TRBD1. This CDR3 has 14 residues. Germline lookup yields CDR1 SGHTA and CDR2 FQGNSA. With V trimmed by 5 bases and J by 2 bases, 6 bases remained unmatched. The CDR3 sequence is CASSTRQGAYEQYF. As DNA, the CDR3 is TGTGCCAGCAGCACCAGACAGGGCGCCTACGAGCAGTACTTC.

The chain is built from TRBV28 and TRBJ2-5; TRBD2 matches at 12 bases. V trimming: 6 bases; J trimming: 4 bases; junction bases outside the gene matches: 6. The CDR3 is made up of 15 amino acids. Germline CDR1 and CDR2: MDHEN and SYDVKM. As DNA, the CDR3 is TGTGCCAGCAGGGGACTAGCGGGTTGGGGAGAGACCCAGTACTTC. Protein sequence: CASRGLAGWGETQYF.

This sequence joins TRBV6-5 and TRBJ1-6; TRBD1 matches 9 bases. This CDR3 has 15 amino acids. V gave up 5 bases and J gave up 8 bases; unmatched junction bases: 7. Germline assignment: CDR1 MNHEY and CDR2 SVGAGI. The CDR3 sequence is CASSQRQGEDSPLHF. Written as DNA, the CDR3 is TGTGCCAGCAGTCAGCGACAGGGGGAAGATTCACCCCTCCACTTT.

The chain combines TRBV28 with TRBJ2-3; D possibly corresponds to TRBD2 (6 bases). CDR1 is MDHEN and CDR2 is SYDVKM in the germline V gene. There are 14 residues in the CDR3. Trimming shortened V by 5 bases and J by 4 bases, and 13 bases separated the two germline ends. Written as DNA, the CDR3 is TGTGCCAGCAGTCAACGTTGGGGGGCAGATACGCAGTATTTT. Its protein product is CASSQRWGADTQYF.

This chain links TRBV19 with TRBJ1-5; D possibly corresponds to TRBD1 (6 bases). V lost 5 bases to trimming and J lost 6 bases, with 17 bases between them. The germline CDR1 and CDR2 sequences are LNHDA and SQIVND (reference sequence). This CDR3 region has 15 residues. The CDR3 nucleotides read TGTGCCAGTAGTCCCGGGACATGGGCGGCTCAGCCCCAGCATTTT. This sequence encodes CASSPGTWAAQPQHF.

This rearrangement joins TRBV7-9 to TRBJ1-2; 11 bases are a match to TRBD1. This CDR3 has 13 residues. Germline values: CDR1 SEHNR, CDR2 FQNEAQ (reference sequence). V shed 5 bases and J 7 bases; nucleotides not matched to a gene: 3. The CDR3: CASSLGTGGGYTF. Here the CDR3 DNA reads TGTGCCAGCAGCCTCGGGACAGGGGGTGGCTACACCTTC.